The 3 T cell receptor beta chains listed next were all sequenced from one sample in a study of control samples from healthy donors and cancer patients. Profiling relied on immunoSEQ multiplex PCR, and the TCRdb table lists in-frame clones only, not all of them. The sample consists of 120,000 or so clones, 85% to 90% of them appearing once. The sequencing sample was made of blood. Receptor source: a man in his thirties or forties in good health.

The chain joins TRBV3-1 (or the pseudogene TRBV3-2) to TRBJ1-4; D not certain. V lost 1 base and J 7 bases, leaving 10 bases between the germline ends. Germline CDR1 and CDR2: LGHDT and YNNKEL (reference sequence). This CDR3 comprises 14 residues. CDR3 DNA: TGTGCCAGCAGCCAAGTAGCACTCGGTGAAAAACTGTTTTTT. Protein: CASSQVALGEKLFF.

In nucleotides, the CDR3 is TGTGCCAGCAGCCAAGTGACGGGGGCCGAAGCTTTCTTT. Amino acids: CASSQVTGAEAFF. The rearrangement links TRBV3-1 (or the pseudogene TRBV3-2) to TRBJ1-1; tentatively, D is TRBD1 (6 bases). Germline V lookup: CDR1 LGHDT, CDR2 YNNKEL (reference sequence). CDR3 size: 13 residues. V was clipped by 1 base and J by 8 bases, with 11 bases between them.

The rearrangement joins TRBV19 to TRBJ2-2, with D hard to call. Germline V gene lookup returns CDR1 LNHDA and CDR2 SQIVND (reference sequence). The V end was cut by 7 bases, the J end by 4 bases, with 13 bases between. The CDR3 is 14 amino acids. CDR3 region: CASTFDWLTGELFF. The CDR3 region has the DNA TGTGCCAGTACCTTCGACTGGCTCACCGGGGAGCTGTTTTTT.